This note documents a single TCR beta chain sequence. Its specificity is not known. This sample stems from a study of graft-versus-host responses after intestinal transplantation. The ends were cut back, 0 bases at V and 7 bases at J, with 8 bases in the middle. The CDR3 length is 12 residues. CDR1 SGDLS and CDR2 YYNGEE come from the germline V gene. Using immunoSEQ multiplex PCR, the repertoire was profiled, and TCRdb retains in-frame clones only, with some absent. The sample has around 100,000 clones, 90% to 95% seen once. The source was unstimulated CD8+ T cells sorted from spleen or lymph node cells, collected before transplant. The genes are TRBV9 and TRBJ2-7; D is ambiguous. The clonotype comes from a human donor who was the organ donor for an intestinal transplant. CDR3 in DNA: TGTGCCAGCAGCGTAGGGATGGGAGAGCAGTACTTC. It codes for CASSVGMGEQYF.